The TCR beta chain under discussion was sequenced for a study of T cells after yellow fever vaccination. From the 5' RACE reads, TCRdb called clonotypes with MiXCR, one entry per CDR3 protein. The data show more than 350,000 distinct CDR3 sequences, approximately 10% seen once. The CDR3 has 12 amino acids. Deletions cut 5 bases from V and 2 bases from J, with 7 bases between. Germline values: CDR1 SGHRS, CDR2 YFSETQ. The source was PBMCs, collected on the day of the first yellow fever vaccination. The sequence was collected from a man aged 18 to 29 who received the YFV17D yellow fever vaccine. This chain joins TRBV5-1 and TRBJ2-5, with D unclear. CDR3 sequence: CASRRQQETQYF. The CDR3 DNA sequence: TGCGCCAGCAGACGGCAGCAAGAGACCCAGTACTTC.